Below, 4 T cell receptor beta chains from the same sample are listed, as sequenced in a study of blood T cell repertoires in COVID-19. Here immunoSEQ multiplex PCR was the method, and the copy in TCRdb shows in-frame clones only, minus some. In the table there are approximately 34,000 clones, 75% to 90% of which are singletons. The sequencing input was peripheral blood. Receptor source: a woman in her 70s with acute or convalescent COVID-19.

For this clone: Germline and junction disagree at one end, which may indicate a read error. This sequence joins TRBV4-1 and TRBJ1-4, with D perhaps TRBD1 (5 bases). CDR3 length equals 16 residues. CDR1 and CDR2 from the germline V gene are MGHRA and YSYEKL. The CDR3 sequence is CASRQEQVSPNEKLFF. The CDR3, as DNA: TGCGCCAGCAGACAAGAACAGGTGTCACCTAATGAAAAACTGTTTTTT.

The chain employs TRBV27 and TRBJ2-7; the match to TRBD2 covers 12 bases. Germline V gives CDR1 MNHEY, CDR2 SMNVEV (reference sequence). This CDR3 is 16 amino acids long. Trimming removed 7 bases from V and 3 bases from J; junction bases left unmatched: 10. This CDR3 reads CASKPRTSGNLYEQYF. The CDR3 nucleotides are TGTGCCAGCAAACCTCGGACTAGCGGGAACCTCTACGAGCAGTACTTC.

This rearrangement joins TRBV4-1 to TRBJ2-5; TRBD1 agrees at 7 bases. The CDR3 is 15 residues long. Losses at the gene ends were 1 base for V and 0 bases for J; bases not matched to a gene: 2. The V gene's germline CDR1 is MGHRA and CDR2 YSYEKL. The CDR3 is CASSQAGQYQETQYF. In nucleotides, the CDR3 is TGCGCCAGCAGCCAAGCGGGACAGTACCAAGAGACCCAGTACTTC.

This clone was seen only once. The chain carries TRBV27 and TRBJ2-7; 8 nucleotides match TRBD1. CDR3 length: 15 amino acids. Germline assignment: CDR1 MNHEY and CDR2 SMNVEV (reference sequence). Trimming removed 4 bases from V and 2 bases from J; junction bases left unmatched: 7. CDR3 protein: CASSSRTGKAYEQYF. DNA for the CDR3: TGTGCCAGCAGTTCACGGACAGGGAAGGCCTACGAGCAGTACTTC.